What follows describes a single TCR beta chain. These data come from a study of T-cell reconstitution after alpha-beta-depleted transplantation in children. The authors prepared the TCRbeta library with unique molecular identifiers. TCRdb analysed the PCR reads with MiXCR anew, one entry per CDR3 protein. The sample lists roughly 190,000 distinct CDR3 sequences, more than 14% occurring once. This CDR3 region has 14 residues. Trimming took off 3 bases at V and 2 bases at J, with 14 bases between the two ends. Per the germline V gene, CDR1 is DFQATT and CDR2 is SNEGSKA (reference sequence). Sequencing was performed on PBMCs from the stem cell graft donor, taken from the stem cell graft. The sequence was obtained from a human donor who donated a stem cell graft to a child with acute lymphoblastic leukemia. The chain links TRBV20-1 to TRBJ2-7; no reliable D call. CDR3 DNA sequence: TGCAGTGCTAGTCTCCCACGGAGCCCCTACGAGCAGTACTTC. As protein: CSASLPRSPYEQYF.